These 9 T cell receptor beta chains originate from one sample sequenced in a study of chemoradiotherapy in HPV16-positive cancers. This table comes from immunoSEQ multiplex PCR, and its TCRdb copy is limited to in-frame clones, with some not included. The profile covers some 25,000 clones, with roughly 94% appearing a single time and approximately 2.7% taken by the ten largest. The sample was acquired from a patient who underwent chemoradiotherapy. The receptors were sampled from a human donor with HPV-associated anogenital cancer.

The gene calls are TRBV5-1 and TRBJ2-3; 8 positions agree with TRBD1. V gave up 2 bases and J gave up 1 base; unmatched junction bases: 3. From germline, CDR1 is SGHRS and CDR2 YFSETQ. CDR3 length: 15 residues. The CDR3 sequence is CASSLGQGGTDTQYF. CDR3 in DNA: TGCGCCAGCAGCTTAGGACAGGGAGGCACAGATACGCAGTATTTT.

This clone was counted once. The J gene is TRBJ1-4, the V gene TRBV14, with unresolved D. This CDR3 region has 15 residues. Germline values: CDR1 SGHDN, CDR2 FVKESK. Deletions cut 0 bases from V and 5 bases from J, with 10 bases between. In nucleotides, the CDR3 is TGTGCCAGCAGCCAAGATCCACGGCAGAATGAAAAACTGTTTTTT. Encoded protein: CASSQDPRQNEKLFF.

A few counts support this clone. This chain links TRBV7-9 with TRBJ1-1; tentative D call: TRBD1 (6 bases). Trimming stripped 0 bases from V and 4 bases from J, with 12 bases between. CDR3 size: 15 residues. The germline V gene has CDR1 SEHNR and CDR2 FQNEAQ (reference sequence). DNA of the CDR3: TGTGCCAGCAGCTTAGCGGCGGGGGCTCGCACTGAAGCTTTCTTT. Translated: CASSLAAGARTEAFF.

The V gene is TRBV27, the J gene TRBJ1-5; D is possibly TRBD1 (6 bases). V lost 5 bases to trimming and J lost 5 bases, with 13 bases between them. Germline CDR1 MNHEY, CDR2 SMNVEV (reference sequence). The CDR3 sequence is 14 residues long. The CDR3 bases are TGTGCCAGCAGTCCGCAGGGGACTTATCAGCCCCAGCATTTT. Residues: CASSPQGTYQPQHF.

V gene TRBV28 combines with J gene TRBJ2-4; no reliable D call. Germline-derived CDR1 and CDR2 are MDHEN and SYDVKM. The CDR3 contains 13 residues. Between the trimmed V and J ends, which lost 9 bases and 1 base, there was a span of 10 bases. CDR3 sequence reads: CASSKVAKNIQYF. In DNA, the CDR3 is TGTGCCAGTAGTAAGGTTGCCAAAAACATTCAGTACTTC.

This clone was picked up one time. The gene calls are TRBV19 and TRBJ1-2; TRBD1 matches at 7 bases. Trimming at V came to 3 bases and at J to 7 bases, leaving 5 bases not matched to a gene. The CDR3 consists of 13 residues. Per germline, CDR1 LNHDA and CDR2 SQIVND (reference sequence). The CDR3 reads CASSMRDSSGYTF. DNA of the CDR3: TGTGCCAGTAGTATGAGGGACAGCTCTGGCTACACCTTC.

V usage is TRBV15 and J usage is TRBJ2-7; TRBD2 matches 11 bases. Per germline, CDR1 LNHNV and CDR2 YYDKDF (reference sequence). The CDR3 sequence is 17 residues long. Trimming cost V 1 base and J 4 bases; bases outside gene matches: 9. The CDR3 reads CATSRGSLAGGGYEQYF. CDR3 in DNA: TGTGCCACCAGCAGAGGTTCCCTAGCGGGAGGCGGGTACGAGCAGTACTTC.

J is TRBJ2-7 and V is TRBV6-5, with D uncertain. The germline V gene has CDR1 MNHEY and CDR2 SVGAGI. The CDR3 is made up of 16 amino acids. Deletions cut 0 bases from V and 0 bases from J, with 12 bases between. The CDR3 protein is CASSYSTADSSYEQYF. The CDR3 DNA reads as TGTGCCAGCAGTTACTCGACGGCGGATAGCTCCTACGAGCAGTACTTC.

The chain links TRBV19 to TRBJ1-6, with a weak D call TRBD1 (6 bases). Trimming pared 6 bases from V and 2 bases from J, leaving 14 bases between. Germline-derived CDR1 and CDR2 are LNHDA and SQIVND (reference sequence). This CDR3 contains 16 residues. CDR3: CASRASRTAYNSPLHF. CDR3 DNA sequence: TGTGCCAGTAGGGCCTCCAGGACAGCCTATAATTCACCCCTCCACTTT.